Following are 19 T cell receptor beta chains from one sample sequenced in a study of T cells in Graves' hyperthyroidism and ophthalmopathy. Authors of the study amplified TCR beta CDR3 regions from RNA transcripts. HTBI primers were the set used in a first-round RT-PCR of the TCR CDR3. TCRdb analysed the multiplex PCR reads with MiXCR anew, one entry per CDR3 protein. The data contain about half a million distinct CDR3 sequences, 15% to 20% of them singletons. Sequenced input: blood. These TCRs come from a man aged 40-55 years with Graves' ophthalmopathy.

CDR3 loop: CASSTTGTGYGYTF. The CDR3 DNA sequence: TGTGCCAGCAGTACGACCGGGACAGGCTATGGCTACACCTTC. The chain couples TRBV27 to TRBJ1-2, with 8 bases lining up with TRBD1. The CDR3 runs 14 residues. The germline gives CDR1 MNHEY, CDR2 SMNVEV (reference sequence). Trimming at V came to 5 bases and at J to 4 bases, leaving 6 bases not matched to a gene.

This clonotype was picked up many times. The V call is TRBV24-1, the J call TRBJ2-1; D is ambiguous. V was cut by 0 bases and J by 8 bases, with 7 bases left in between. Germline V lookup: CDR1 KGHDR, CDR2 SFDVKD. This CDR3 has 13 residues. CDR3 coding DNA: TGTGCCACCAGTGATTTGAACGGGTATGAGCAGTTCTTC. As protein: CATSDLNGYEQFF.

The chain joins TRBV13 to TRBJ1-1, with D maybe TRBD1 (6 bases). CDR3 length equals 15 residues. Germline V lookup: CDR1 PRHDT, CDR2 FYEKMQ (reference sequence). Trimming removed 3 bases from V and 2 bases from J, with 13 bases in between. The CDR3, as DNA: TGTGCCAGCAGCTTCGGAACAGGGATTAACACTGAAGCTTTCTTT. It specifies CASSFGTGINTEAFF.

The CDR3 DNA sequence: TGCGCCAGCAGCCAAGAAATTGGGGGCGGGAGCTCCTACGAGCAGTACTTC. This encodes CASSQEIGGGSSYEQYF. The chain is built from TRBV4-3 and TRBJ2-7; D is possibly TRBD2 (7 bases). The CDR3 consists of 17 residues. V shed 0 bases and J shed 0 bases, with 15 bases lying between them. Looked up from germline, CDR1 is LGHNA and CDR2 is YSLEER.

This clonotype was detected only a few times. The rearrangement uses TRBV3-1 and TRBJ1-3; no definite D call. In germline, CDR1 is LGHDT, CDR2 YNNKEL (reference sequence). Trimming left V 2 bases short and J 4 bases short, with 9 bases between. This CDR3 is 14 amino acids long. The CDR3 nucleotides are TGTGCCAGCAGCCAATCAGGCGGAGGAAACACCATATATTTT. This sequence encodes CASSQSGGGNTIYF.

The CDR3 nucleotides are TGCGCCAGCAGCTTGGCCGTTTCGGGACAGGGGAATGAGCAGTTCTTC. This gives the protein CASSLAVSGQGNEQFF. The V gene is TRBV5-1, the J gene TRBJ2-1; 10 positions agree with TRBD1. With 0 bases clipped from V and 7 bases from J, the junction kept 7 bases outside the gene matches. The CDR3 has 16 amino acids. The germline gives CDR1 SGHRS, CDR2 YFSETQ.

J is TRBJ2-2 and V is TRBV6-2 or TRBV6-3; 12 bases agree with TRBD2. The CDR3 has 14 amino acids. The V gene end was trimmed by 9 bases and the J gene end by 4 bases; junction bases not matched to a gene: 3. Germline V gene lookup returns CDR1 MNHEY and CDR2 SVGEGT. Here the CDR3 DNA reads TGTGCCAGTCTAGCGGGAGGGTCCACCGGGGAGCTGTTTTTT. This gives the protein CASLAGGSTGELFF.

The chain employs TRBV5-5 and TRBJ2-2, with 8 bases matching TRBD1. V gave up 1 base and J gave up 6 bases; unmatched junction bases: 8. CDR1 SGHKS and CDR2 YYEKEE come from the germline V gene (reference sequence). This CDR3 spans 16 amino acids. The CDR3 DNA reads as TGTGCCAGCAGCTTGCGGGCAGGGGGCGCGTCCGGGGAGCTGTTTTTT. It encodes CASSLRAGGASGELFF. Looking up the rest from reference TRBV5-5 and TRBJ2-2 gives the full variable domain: DAGVTQSPTHLIKTRGQQVTLRCSPISGHKSVSWYQQVLGQGPQFIFQYYEKEERGRGNFPDRFSARQFPNYSSELNVNALLLGDSALYLCASSLRAGGASGELFFGEGSRLTVL.

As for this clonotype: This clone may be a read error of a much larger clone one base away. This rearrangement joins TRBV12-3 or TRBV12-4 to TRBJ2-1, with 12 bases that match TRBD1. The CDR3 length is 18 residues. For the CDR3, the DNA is TGTGCCGGCAGTTCACCAGCGAGGGACAGGGGGCAGTACAATGAGCAGTTCTTC. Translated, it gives CAGSSPARDRGQYNEQFF.

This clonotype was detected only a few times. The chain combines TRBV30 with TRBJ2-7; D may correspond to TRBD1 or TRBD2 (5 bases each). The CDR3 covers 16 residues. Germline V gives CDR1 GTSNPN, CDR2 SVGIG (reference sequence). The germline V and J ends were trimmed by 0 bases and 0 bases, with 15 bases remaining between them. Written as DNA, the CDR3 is TGTGCCTGGAGTGTACAGAGGGGCGCCAGCTCCTACGAGCAGTACTTC. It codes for CAWSVQRGASSYEQYF.

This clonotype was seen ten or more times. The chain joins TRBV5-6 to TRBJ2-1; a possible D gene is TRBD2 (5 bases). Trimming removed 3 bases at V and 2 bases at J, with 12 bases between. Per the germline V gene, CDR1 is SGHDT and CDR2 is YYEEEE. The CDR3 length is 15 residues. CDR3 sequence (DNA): TGTGCCAGCAGCTCCTTAGAGAGGGCCTACAATGAGCAGTTCTTC. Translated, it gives CASSSLERAYNEQFF. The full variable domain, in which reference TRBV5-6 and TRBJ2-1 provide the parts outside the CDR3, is DAGVTQSPTHLIKTRGQQVTLRCSPKSGHDTVSWYQQALGQGPQFIFQYYEEEERQRGNFPDRFSGHQFPNYSSELNVNALLLGDSALYLCASSSLERAYNEQFFGPGTRLTVL.

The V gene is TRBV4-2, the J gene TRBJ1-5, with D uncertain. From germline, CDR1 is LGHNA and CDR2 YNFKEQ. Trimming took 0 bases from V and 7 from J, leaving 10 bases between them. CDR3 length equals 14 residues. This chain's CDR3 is CASSQEGQWQPQHF. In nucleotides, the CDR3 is TGTGCCAGCAGCCAAGAGGGTCAATGGCAGCCCCAGCATTTT.

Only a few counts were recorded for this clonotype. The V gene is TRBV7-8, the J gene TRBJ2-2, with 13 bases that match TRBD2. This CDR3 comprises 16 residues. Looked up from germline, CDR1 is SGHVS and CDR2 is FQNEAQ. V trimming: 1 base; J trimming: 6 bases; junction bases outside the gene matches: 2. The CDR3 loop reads CASSLGLAGGAGELFF. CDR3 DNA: TGTGCCAGCAGCTTAGGACTAGCGGGGGGAGCCGGGGAGCTGTTTTTT.

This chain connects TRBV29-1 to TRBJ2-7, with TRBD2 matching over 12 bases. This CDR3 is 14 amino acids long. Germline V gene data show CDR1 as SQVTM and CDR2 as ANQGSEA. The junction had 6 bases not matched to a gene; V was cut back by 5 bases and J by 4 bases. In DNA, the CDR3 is TGCAGCGTTCTAGCGGGAGGGCCTGGATACGAGCAGTACTTC. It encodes CSVLAGGPGYEQYF.

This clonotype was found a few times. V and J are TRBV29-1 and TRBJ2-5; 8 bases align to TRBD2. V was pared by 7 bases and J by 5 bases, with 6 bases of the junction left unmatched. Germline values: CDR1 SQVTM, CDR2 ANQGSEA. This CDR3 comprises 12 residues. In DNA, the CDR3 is TGCAGCGCCTCGACTAGCGCGGAGACCCAGTACTTC. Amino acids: CSASTSAETQYF.

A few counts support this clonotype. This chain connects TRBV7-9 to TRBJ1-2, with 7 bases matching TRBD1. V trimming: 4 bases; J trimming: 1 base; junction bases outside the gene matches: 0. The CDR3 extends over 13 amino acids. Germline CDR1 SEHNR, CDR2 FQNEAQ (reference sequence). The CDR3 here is CASSWDSNYGYTF. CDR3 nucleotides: TGTGCCAGCAGCTGGGACAGTAACTATGGCTACACCTTC.

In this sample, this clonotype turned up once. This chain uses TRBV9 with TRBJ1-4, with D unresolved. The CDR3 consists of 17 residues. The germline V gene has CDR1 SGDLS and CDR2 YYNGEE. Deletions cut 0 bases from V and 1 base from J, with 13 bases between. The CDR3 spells CASSVEEGDRTNEKLFF. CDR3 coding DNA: TGTGCCAGCAGCGTAGAGGAGGGAGATAGAACTAATGAAAAACTGTTTTTT. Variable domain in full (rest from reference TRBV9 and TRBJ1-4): DSGVTQTPKHLITATGQRVTLRCSPRSGDLSVYWYQQSLDQGLQFLIQYYNGEERAKGNILERFSAQQFPDLHSELNLSSLELGDSALYFCASSVEEGDRTNEKLFFGSGTQLSVL.

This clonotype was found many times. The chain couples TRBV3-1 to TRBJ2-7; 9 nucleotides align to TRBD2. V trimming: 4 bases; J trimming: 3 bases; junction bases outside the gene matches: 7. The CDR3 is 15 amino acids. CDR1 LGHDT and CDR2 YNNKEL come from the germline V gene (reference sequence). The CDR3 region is CASSLRLAVGYEQYF. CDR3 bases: TGTGCCAGCAGCCTTCGACTAGCGGTAGGCTACGAGCAGTACTTC.

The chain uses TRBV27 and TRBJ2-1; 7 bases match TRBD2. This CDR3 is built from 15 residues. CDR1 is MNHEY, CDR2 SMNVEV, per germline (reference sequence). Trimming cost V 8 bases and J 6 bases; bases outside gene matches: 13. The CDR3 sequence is CASWGGRSPTNEQFF. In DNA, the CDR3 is TGTGCCAGCTGGGGAGGGAGGTCCCCTACCAATGAGCAGTTCTTC.